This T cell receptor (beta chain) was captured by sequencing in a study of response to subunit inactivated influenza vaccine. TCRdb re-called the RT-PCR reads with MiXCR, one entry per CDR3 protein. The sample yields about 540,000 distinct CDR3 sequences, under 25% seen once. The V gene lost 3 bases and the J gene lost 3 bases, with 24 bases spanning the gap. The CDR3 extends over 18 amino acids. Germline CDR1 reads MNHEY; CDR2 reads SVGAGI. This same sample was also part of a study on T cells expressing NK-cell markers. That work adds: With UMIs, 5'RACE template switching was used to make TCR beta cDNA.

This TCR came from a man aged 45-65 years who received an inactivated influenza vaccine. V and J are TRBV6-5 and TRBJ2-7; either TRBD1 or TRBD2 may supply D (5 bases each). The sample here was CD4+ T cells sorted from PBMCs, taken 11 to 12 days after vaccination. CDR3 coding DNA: TGTGCCAGCAGTTATTATATGGGGCGAGGGCTAGCTCGCTACGAGCAGTACTTC. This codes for CASSYYMGRGLARYEQYF.